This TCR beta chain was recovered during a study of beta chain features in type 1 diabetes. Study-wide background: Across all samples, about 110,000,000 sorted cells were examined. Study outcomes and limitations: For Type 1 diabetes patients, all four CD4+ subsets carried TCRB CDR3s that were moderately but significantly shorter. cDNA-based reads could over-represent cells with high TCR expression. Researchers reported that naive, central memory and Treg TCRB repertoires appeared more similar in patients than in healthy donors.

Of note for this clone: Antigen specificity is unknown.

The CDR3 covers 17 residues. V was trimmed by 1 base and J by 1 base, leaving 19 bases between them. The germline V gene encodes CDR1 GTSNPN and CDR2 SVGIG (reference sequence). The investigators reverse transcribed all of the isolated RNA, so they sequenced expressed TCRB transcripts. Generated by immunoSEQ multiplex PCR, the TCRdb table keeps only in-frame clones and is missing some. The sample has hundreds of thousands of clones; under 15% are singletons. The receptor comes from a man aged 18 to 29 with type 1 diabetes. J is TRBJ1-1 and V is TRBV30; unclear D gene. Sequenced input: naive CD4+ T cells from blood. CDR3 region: CAWSAFGVLQANTEAFF. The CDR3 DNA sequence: TGTGCCTGGAGTGCTTTTGGAGTCCTCCAGGCGAACACTGAAGCTTTCTTT.